Sequencing of this TCR beta chain was carried out in a study of blood T cells in healthy people across ages. This clonotype was seen at least ten times. Its specificity is unknown. The CDR3 spans 15 residues. From germline, CDR1 is LGHNA and CDR2 YSLEER. Trimming at V came to 1 base and at J to 3 bases, leaving 5 bases not matched to a gene. Around 10 milliliters of peripheral blood were drawn from each donor. Per-sample yields of isolated PBMCs were at least 6 million. Study-wide results and limits: Older age coincided with a roughly linear decline in TCR beta diversity per million T cells. Diversity estimated from one million T cells was considered an underestimate.

PCR was performed a second time for roughly 7 to 11 cycles using a sample-barcoded 5' primer and a J-beta primer mix. TCRdb reprocessed the 5' RACE reads with MiXCR, giving one entry per CDR3 protein. The sample carries about 1.8 million distinct CDR3 sequences, less than 50% recorded once. This TCR derives from a woman in her thirties or forties in good health. The V call is TRBV4-3, the J call TRBJ2-7; TRBD1 matches 8 bases. Sequenced material: blood. The CDR3 DNA follows: TGCGCCAGCAGCCAAGCCGGACAGGGTAGCTACGAGCAGTACTTC. Encoded protein: CASSQAGQGSYEQYF.